Shown below are 14 T cell receptor beta chains from a single sample sequenced in a study of blood T cells in healthy people across ages. Alongside a J-beta primer mix, a sample-barcoded 5' primer served in a second PCR lasting roughly 7 to 11 cycles. TCRdb redid the calling of the 5' RACE reads with MiXCR, one entry per CDR3 protein. The table includes roughly 1.9 million distinct CDR3 sequences, more than 35% detected once. Sequencing input: blood. The receptors shown here come from a human donor in good health.

J is TRBJ1-2 and V is TRBV12-3 or TRBV12-4, with 7 bases lining up with TRBD1. The CDR3 extends over 13 amino acids. V lost 4 bases to trimming and J lost 7 bases; unmatched junction nucleotides: 6. This chain's CDR3 is CASSSQGYGGYTF. The DNA of the CDR3 is TGTGCCAGCAGTTCACAGGGGTACGGTGGCTACACCTTC.

This clonotype was observed a few times. The V and J genes are TRBV7-2 and TRBJ2-7; D is perhaps TRBD1 or TRBD2 (7 bases each). V was pared by 6 bases and J by 2 bases, with 20 bases between. Germline lookup yields CDR1 SGHTA and CDR2 FQGNSA. The CDR3 is 16 amino acids. The chain's CDR3 is CASRPGGRGLTYEQYF. The DNA for the CDR3 is TGTGCCAGCAGGCCCGGGGGGAGGGGGCTTACCTACGAGCAGTACTTC.

Concerning this clonotype itself: With a much larger clone just one base away, this may be a read error. The chain couples TRBV2 to TRBJ1-2, with 8 bases aligning to TRBD1. Germline V gene sequence: CDR1 SNHLY, CDR2 FYNNEI. The CDR3 runs 13 residues. CDR3 loop: CASKETGDYGHTF. CDR3 in DNA: TGTGCCAGCAAAGAGACAGGGGACTATGGCCACACCTTC.

This chain links TRBV4-3 with TRBJ2-3; 9 bases map to TRBD2. The CDR3 sequence is 15 residues long. V trimming: 2 bases; J trimming: 8 bases; junction bases outside the gene matches: 8. Germline CDR1 reads LGHNA; CDR2 reads YSLEER. CDR3 sequence (DNA): TGCGCCAGCAGCCAACGTGCGGGGGGGCCCGGTACGCAGTATTTT. It codes for CASSQRAGGPGTQYF.

The table lists this clonotype with a few counts. The chain carries TRBV6-1 and TRBJ2-5; 7 nucleotides match TRBD1. Trimming removed 5 bases from V and 2 bases from J; junction bases left unmatched: 8. Per the germline V gene, CDR1 is MNHNS and CDR2 is SASEGT. The CDR3 spans 15 residues. The CDR3 DNA is TGTGCCAGCAGTCAGAGGGGGCGCGGGCAAGAGACCCAGTACTTC. Translation gives CASSQRGRGQETQYF.

Worth noting for this clonotype: A read error is possible here, since a much larger clone lies one base away. The chain links TRBV12-3 or TRBV12-4 to TRBJ2-5; D is ambiguous. The J call may be faulty, since TRBJ2-7 better matches the DNA end. The CDR3 has 12 residues. CDR3 loop: CVSSPGRHEQYF. The CDR3 DNA follows: TGTGTCAGCAGTCCCGGAAGGCACGAGCAGTACTTC.

The chain employs TRBV5-1 and TRBJ2-5; 9 nucleotides agree with TRBD1. The assigned J gene may be wrong: the sequence end matches TRBJ2-7 better. The germline gives CDR1 SGHRS, CDR2 YFSETQ. CDR3 length: 13 amino acids. The CDR3 coding sequence is TGCGCCAGTACAGGGGGCGAAAGGGTCGAGCAGTACTTC. Amino acids: CASTGGERVEQYF.

There are a few counts of this clonotype. This sequence joins TRBV11-2 and TRBJ2-2; a possible D gene is TRBD1 (6 bases). CDR1 and CDR2 from the germline V gene are SGHAT and FQNNGV. The V gene lost 5 bases and the J gene lost 5 bases, with 15 bases spanning the gap. The CDR3 sequence is 15 residues long. In nucleotides, the CDR3 is TGTGCCAGCAGCCAACTCAGGCAGGGGACCGGGGAGCTGTTTTTT. Protein sequence: CASSQLRQGTGELFF.

Here the CDR3 DNA reads TGTGCCAGCAGCTTCCGGGACAGGGGACAGATTCAGTACTTC. Amino acids: CASSFRDRGQIQYF. V usage is TRBV9 and J usage is TRBJ2-4; 10 nucleotides match TRBD1. Looked up from germline, CDR1 is SGDLS and CDR2 is YYNGEE. CDR3 length: 14 amino acids. The ends lost 4 bases at V and 10 bases at J; junction bases unmatched: 8.

This clonotype was counted a few times. The V call is TRBV6-6, the J call TRBJ1-4; D gene ambiguous. From germline, CDR1 is MNHNY and CDR2 SVGAGI (reference sequence). This CDR3 is 15 amino acids long. V was cut by 1 base and J by 1 base, with 7 bases left in between. The CDR3 DNA sequence: TGTGCCAGCAGTTACTTAGGCAGAACTAATGAAAAACTGTTTTTT. Amino acid sequence: CASSYLGRTNEKLFF.

There are a few counts of this clonotype. The chain employs TRBV7-2 and TRBJ2-3; a possible D gene is TRBD1 (5 bases). The CDR3 is 15 residues long. V shed 7 bases and J shed 2 bases, with 16 bases lying between them. Germline CDR1 reads SGHTA; CDR2 reads FQGNSA. CDR3 region: CASTFTDSYTDTQYF. As DNA, the CDR3 is TGTGCCAGCACCTTCACTGACAGTTACACAGATACGCAGTATTTT.

Worth noting for this clonotype: Sequence at one end of the junction differs from germline and may be a read error. The chain has TRBV7-7 and TRBJ2-5; D unclear. The CDR3 loop spans 13 amino acids. Germline V gene sequence: CDR1 SSHAT, CDR2 FNYEAQ (reference sequence). CDR3 nucleotides: TGTGCTAGCAGCTTAGAAGCTTTTGAGACCCAGTACTTC. Amino acid sequence: CASSLEAFETQYF.

The rearrangement uses TRBV6-2 or TRBV6-3 and TRBJ1-1, with no clear D. Germline-derived CDR1 and CDR2 are MNHEY and SVGEGT. This CDR3 contains 13 residues. Trimming shortened V by 10 bases and J by 1 base, and 13 bases separated the two germline ends. CDR3 DNA: TGTGCCACCGTCGGTTGGGGGAACACTGAAGCTTTCTTT. Translation gives CATVGWGNTEAFF.

This chain links TRBV7-9 with TRBJ2-1; perhaps TRBD1 as D (6 bases). V dropped 2 bases and J dropped 7 bases, with 12 bases sitting between them. CDR1 is SEHNR and CDR2 is FQNEAQ in the germline V gene (reference sequence). This CDR3 comprises 14 residues. CDR3 DNA sequence: TGTGCCAGCAGCTTAATCGGACAGTTAAATGAGCAGTTCTTC. Translating gives CASSLIGQLNEQFF.